The source of this T cell receptor beta chain is a study of identical twins. This clonotype was counted only a few times. TCRdb reprocessed the 5' RACE reads via MiXCR and lists one record per CDR3 protein. The data show around 1.7 million distinct CDR3 sequences, around a third seen once. J lost 1 base, V lost 2 bases, and 6 bases had no gene match. This CDR3 has 17 residues. Germline V gives CDR1 MGHRA, CDR2 YSYEKL. The sequencing input was cord blood. The sequence was collected from a newborn girl in good health. The V gene is TRBV4-1, the J gene TRBJ2-3; TRBD1 matches at 10 bases. The DNA of the CDR3 is TGCGCCAGCAGCCAACATCACGGGACAGGGGGCACAGATACGCAGTATTTT. This encodes CASSQHHGTGGTDTQYF.